This T cell receptor (beta chain) was documented in a study of shared clonotypes between healthy human individuals. Overall study context: Three CD4 naive, three CD4 memory, two CD8 naive and one CD8 memory plate were used per donor.

Regarding this clone: The target antigen is unknown.

Profiled with immunoSEQ multiplex PCR; TCRdb holds only in-frame clones, not every one. The sample contains about 980,000 clones, approximately 80% of which appear only once. General observations from the study: Rarefaction indicated that sorted-subset sequencing remained incomplete although depth was large.

CDR3 size: 15 residues. The V end lost 0 bases, the J end lost 5 bases, and 11 bases lay between the germline ends. Germline CDR1 SGDLS, CDR2 YYNGEE. The genes are TRBV9 and TRBJ2-2, with D possibly TRBD1 on 5 matching bases. This clonotype was sampled from a man younger than 30 in good health. The specimen sequenced was memory CD4+ T cells sorted from blood. Subset in this sample: CD45RA-negative fraction. In DNA, the CDR3 is TGTGCCAGCAGCGTAGAGGCGGCAGGGACCGGGGAGCTGTTTTTT. This sequence encodes CASSVEAAGTGELFF.